These 31 T cell receptor beta chains originate from one sample sequenced in a study of T-cell reconstitution after alpha-beta-depleted transplantation in children. Unique molecular identifiers were used to barcode this TCRbeta library. MiXCR, applied by TCRdb to the PCR reads, yields one record per CDR3 protein. The table includes roughly 500,000 distinct CDR3 sequences, 30% to 35% detected once. The input for sequencing was PBMCs from the stem cell graft donor, taken from the stem cell graft. The origin of the receptors is a human donor who donated a stem cell graft to a child with aplastic anemia.

V and J are TRBV7-9 and TRBJ2-2, with D uncertain. The germline gives CDR1 SEHNR, CDR2 FQNEAQ (reference sequence). V dropped 4 bases and J dropped 6 bases, with 6 bases sitting between them. CDR3 length: 12 residues. The chain's CDR3 is CASSSDAGELFF. The DNA of the CDR3 is TGTGCCAGCAGCTCGGACGCCGGGGAGCTGTTTTTT.

The chain carries TRBV12-3 or TRBV12-4 and TRBJ2-3, with 7 bases fitting TRBD1. V lost 5 bases, J lost 3 bases, and 8 bases stayed unmatched. CDR3 length: 15 residues. The DNA for the CDR3 is TGTGCCAGCAGTCCAGACAGGGTTCGTACAGATACGCAGTATTTT. Its translation: CASSPDRVRTDTQYF.

J is TRBJ2-7 and V is TRBV20-1; no clear D. V was trimmed by 5 bases and J by 0 bases, leaving 8 bases between them. CDR1 and CDR2 from the germline V gene are DFQATT and SNEGSKA (reference sequence). This CDR3 spans 12 amino acids. The CDR3 protein is CSASLSSYEQYF. DNA for the CDR3: TGCAGTGCTTCCCTTAGCTCCTACGAGCAGTACTTC.

In its sample, this clonotype was seen a few times. This chain joins TRBV12-3 or TRBV12-4 and TRBJ1-1, with 8 bases matching TRBD1. The CDR3 totals 15 residues. Germline trimming cut 3 bases from V and 3 bases from J; bases unmatched to any gene: 6. CDR3 DNA sequence: TGTGCCAGCAGTTTTGGCCAGGGGGCTCACACTGAAGCTTTCTTT. This translates into CASSFGQGAHTEAFF.

This clonotype was found a few times. V gene TRBV20-1 combines with J gene TRBJ2-2; D may correspond to TRBD1 or TRBD2 (5 bases each). Trimming pared 5 bases from V and 4 bases from J, leaving 23 bases between. Germline V lookup: CDR1 DFQATT, CDR2 SNEGSKA (reference sequence). This CDR3 comprises 17 residues. CDR3 sequence (DNA): TGCAGTGCTGAAGGATGGGACGCCGATAGGGTCACCGGGGAGCTGTTTTTT. The encoded protein is CSAEGWDADRVTGELFF.

In this sample, this clonotype turned up a few times. V gene TRBV7-2 combines with J gene TRBJ2-7, with D perhaps TRBD1 or TRBD2 (5 bases each). This CDR3 region has 14 residues. Germline V gene lookup returns CDR1 SGHTA and CDR2 FQGNSA. V lost 4 bases and J 4 bases, leaving 14 bases between the germline ends. As DNA, the CDR3 is TGTGCCAGCAGCTGGGGCGGGTTCGCTTACGAGCAGTACTTC. This translates into CASSWGGFAYEQYF.

This clonotype was counted only a few times. The CDR3 is CAKQPGASSGDEQFF. The CDR3 DNA reads as TGTGCCAAACAGCCAGGGGCCTCGTCGGGCGATGAGCAGTTCTTC. The V and J genes are TRBV9 and TRBJ2-1; perhaps TRBD1 as D (6 bases). The CDR3 loop spans 15 amino acids. Trimming left V 9 bases short and J 8 bases short, with 24 bases between. Germline V CDR1 and CDR2: SGDLS, YYNGEE.

This clonotype was picked up a small number of times. The gene calls are TRBV7-6 and TRBJ1-2, with D possibly being TRBD1 (5 bases). The V gene lost 5 bases and the J gene lost 1 base, with 11 bases spanning the gap. CDR1 and CDR2 from the germline V gene are SGHVS and FNYEAQ. CDR3 length equals 14 residues. CDR3 region: CASSPRGSNYGYTF. The CDR3 region has the DNA TGTGCCAGCAGCCCCCGGGGGAGTAACTATGGCTACACCTTC.

CDR3 residues: CSVERRGYTGELFF. In nucleotides, the CDR3 is TGCAGCGTTGAAAGGAGGGGCTACACCGGGGAGCTGTTTTTT. This chain uses TRBV29-1 with TRBJ2-2; D may be TRBD2 (6 bases). V shed 2 bases and J shed 3 bases, with 10 bases lying between them. The V gene's germline CDR1 is SQVTM and CDR2 ANQGSEA. The CDR3 runs to 14 residues.

This chain uses TRBV9 with TRBJ2-7, with 10 bases lining up with TRBD1. J lost 4 bases, V lost 3 bases, and 10 bases had no gene match. Germline V gives CDR1 SGDLS, CDR2 YYNGEE. This CDR3 spans 16 amino acids. CDR3 DNA: TGTGCCAGCAGCGAGGGACAGGGGTCGGTGAATTACGAGCAGTACTTC. It codes for CASSEGQGSVNYEQYF.

The J gene is TRBJ1-4, the V gene TRBV30; 7 bases are shared with TRBD1. Germline CDR1 is GTSNPN and CDR2 is SVGIG (reference sequence). The trim removed 0 bases at V and 8 bases at J, leaving 6 bases unmatched. The CDR3 has 14 residues. Written as DNA, the CDR3 is TGTGCCTGGAGTGTCGGGACAGCCTGGGAAAAACTGTTTTTT. Amino acid sequence: CAWSVGTAWEKLFF.

This clonotype has more than one count but fewer than ten. The chain combines TRBV6-1 with TRBJ2-7; 8 nucleotides agree with TRBD1. The germline V gene encodes CDR1 MNHNS and CDR2 SASEGT. This CDR3 is 16 amino acids long. Unmatched junction bases numbered 10, after V lost 6 bases and J lost 0 bases. CDR3 loop: CASREDGQGSSYEQYF. CDR3 sequence (DNA): TGTGCCAGCAGGGAGGACGGACAGGGAAGCTCCTACGAGCAGTACTTC.

The chain combines TRBV12-3 or TRBV12-4 with TRBJ1-4; TRBD1 agrees at 7 bases. Trimming removed 4 bases from V and 8 bases from J; junction bases left unmatched: 1. CDR3 length equals 12 residues. CDR3: CASSWDREKLFF. In DNA form, the CDR3 reads TGTGCCAGCAGTTGGGACAGAGAAAAACTGTTTTTT.

The chain uses TRBV28 and TRBJ2-7, with D possibly TRBD2 on 7 matching bases. Per the germline V gene, CDR1 is MDHEN and CDR2 is SYDVKM. This CDR3 is built from 16 residues. Deletions cut 4 bases from V and 4 bases from J, with 20 bases between. The CDR3 DNA is TGTGCCAGCAGTTCACCGCCTCAACAGGGAGGGTACGAGCAGTACGTC. As protein: CASSSPPQQGGYEQYV.

The chain employs TRBV9 and TRBJ2-1; D gene unclear. CDR1 is SGDLS, CDR2 YYNGEE, per germline. The CDR3 covers 14 residues. V was shortened by 3 bases and J by 12 bases, with 19 bases between the two germline ends. The CDR3 nucleotides read TGTGCCAGCAGCGACCCCGAGTTAGCAGGCCGGCAGTTCTTC. The encoded protein is CASSDPELAGRQFF.

This clonotype was seen a handful of times. This chain links TRBV6-2 or TRBV6-3 with TRBJ2-6; D possibly matches TRBD1 or TRBD2 (5 bases each). CDR3 length: 18 residues. Looked up from germline, CDR1 is MNHEY and CDR2 is SVGEGT. Between the trimmed V and J ends, which lost 4 bases and 2 bases, there was a span of 18 bases. This CDR3 reads CASSFDGTEAPGANVLTF. The CDR3, as DNA: TGTGCCAGCAGTTTCGACGGGACGGAGGCCCCTGGGGCCAACGTCCTGACTTTC.

This clonotype was counted a few times. This chain's CDR3 is CASSLNTGGFDLNTEAFF. The CDR3 nucleotides read TGTGCCAGCAGTTTGAATACAGGAGGGTTCGACTTGAACACTGAAGCTTTCTTT. The chain links TRBV7-8 to TRBJ1-1; weak D call: TRBD1 (5 bases). The CDR3 loop spans 18 amino acids. V dropped 6 bases and J dropped 0 bases, with 23 bases sitting between them. Germline values: CDR1 SGHVS, CDR2 FQNEAQ.

There are a few counts of this clonotype. The J gene is TRBJ2-5, the V gene TRBV20-1; 8 bases fit TRBD1. Germline V gives CDR1 DFQATT, CDR2 SNEGSKA (reference sequence). CDR3 length: 13 residues. Trimming at V came to 5 bases and at J to 5 bases, leaving 7 bases not matched to a gene. CDR3 DNA: TGCAGTGCTGGAGGACAGGGTGGTGAGACCCAGTACTTC. Its translation is CSAGGQGGETQYF.

A few counts support this clonotype. V gene TRBV9 combines with J gene TRBJ2-3; TRBD2 matches at 14 bases. Germline V gives CDR1 SGDLS, CDR2 YYNGEE. V was pared by 0 bases and J by 3 bases, with 3 bases of the junction left unmatched. CDR3 length: 17 residues. The CDR3 loop reads CASSVGLAGGPTDTQYF. The CDR3 coding sequence is TGTGCCAGCAGCGTAGGACTAGCGGGAGGGCCTACAGATACGCAGTATTTT.

This clonotype has ten or more counts. The chain links TRBV18 to TRBJ1-2; perhaps TRBD1 as D (6 bases). The V gene's germline CDR1 is KGHSH and CDR2 LQKENI. The CDR3 contains 13 residues. Deletions cut 8 bases from V and 2 bases from J, with 12 bases between. The CDR3 DNA follows: TGTGCCAGCAGCTTGGACAGAAACTATGGCTACACCTTC. As protein: CASSLDRNYGYTF.

The chain uses TRBV20-1 and TRBJ2-5; 7 bases line up with TRBD2. The CDR3 sequence is 15 residues long. V shed 5 bases and J 2 bases; nucleotides not matched to a gene: 11. The germline CDR1 and CDR2 sequences are DFQATT and SNEGSKA (reference sequence). CDR3 region: CSAGSGLGRQETQYF. The CDR3 region has the DNA TGCAGTGCTGGGTCTGGACTAGGAAGACAAGAGACCCAGTACTTC.

This clonotype showed up just a few times. The chain couples TRBV10-1 to TRBJ2-1, with TRBD2 matching 11 bases. This CDR3 comprises 15 residues. Germline-derived CDR1 and CDR2 are WNHNN and SYGVQD (reference sequence). V shed 3 bases, J shed 8 bases, and the junction held 6 bases outside the gene matches. The CDR3 nucleotides read TGCGCCAGCAGTGAACAACTAGCGGGAGCAGATGAGCAGTTCTTC. Amino acid sequence: CASSEQLAGADEQFF.

This clonotype was seen a handful of times. The rearrangement uses TRBV6-2 or TRBV6-3 and TRBJ1-1; D not certain. Trimming stripped 11 bases from V and 4 bases from J, with 26 bases between. The CDR3 has 16 amino acids. Germline assignment: CDR1 MNHEY and CDR2 SVGEGT. CDR3 coding DNA: TGTGCCTGCTATGCGAAGGATGTCGGGATTGCCACTGAAGCTTTCTTT. Encoded protein: CACYAKDVGIATEAFF.

The V gene is TRBV6-2 or TRBV6-3, the J gene TRBJ1-5; 7 nucleotides agree with TRBD1. CDR1 is MNHEY and CDR2 is SVGEGT in the germline V gene. The CDR3 has 15 amino acids. V was clipped by 2 bases and J by 2 bases; unmatched bases: 3. The CDR3 here is CASSYTGQGNQPQHF. The CDR3 coding sequence is TGTGCCAGCAGTTACACCGGACAGGGCAATCAGCCCCAGCATTTT.

The rearrangement joins TRBV7-2 to TRBJ2-1; the match to TRBD2 covers 13 bases. Germline CDR1 and CDR2: SGHTA and FQGNSA. With V trimmed by 3 bases and J by 6 bases, 8 bases remained unmatched. The CDR3 covers 17 residues. CDR3 protein: CASSLTPGLAGPNEQFF. The CDR3 DNA reads as TGTGCCAGCAGCTTGACCCCGGGACTAGCGGGACCCAATGAGCAGTTCTTC.

The chain carries TRBV24-1 and TRBJ2-1; 11 nucleotides agree with TRBD1. The CDR3 has 17 residues. J gave up 3 bases and V 1 base, and 4 bases lay outside the gene matches. CDR1 and CDR2 (germline): KGHDR, SFDVKD. The DNA of the CDR3 is TGTGCCACCAGTGATTTCCTCGGGACAGGGGGCTACAATGAGCAGTTCTTC. This encodes CATSDFLGTGGYNEQFF.

This clonotype was observed a handful of times. V usage is TRBV4-3 and J usage is TRBJ2-1; D not resolved. CDR1 LGHNA and CDR2 YSLEER come from the germline V gene. The CDR3 has 16 amino acids. Trimming cost V 4 bases and J 2 bases, with 15 bases left between them. The CDR3 nucleotides are TGCGCCAGCAGCCCGCAGAGTGGACGCCCCTACAATGAGCAGTTCTTC. Its translation: CASSPQSGRPYNEQFF.

This clonotype was counted a few times. V usage is TRBV5-1 and J usage is TRBJ1-6, with D uncertain. CDR3 length equals 14 residues. V was pared by 9 bases and J by 8 bases, with 18 bases between. Looked up from germline, CDR1 is SGHRS and CDR2 is YFSETQ. The CDR3 protein is CATRPQGRDSPLHF. CDR3 DNA: TGCGCCACCAGACCCCAAGGAAGGGATTCACCCCTCCACTTT. Together with reference TRBV5-1 and TRBJ1-6, the CDR3 gives the full variable domain: KAGVTQTPRYLIKTRGQQVTLSCSPISGHRSVSWYQQTPGQGLQFLFEYFSETQRNKGNFPGRFSGRQFSNSRSEMNVSTLELGDSALYLCATRPQGRDSPLHFGNGTRLTVT.

The chain carries TRBV12-3 or TRBV12-4 and TRBJ2-3; 10 bases are a match to TRBD1. The V segment lost 5 bases and the J segment 4 bases; nucleotides outside the gene matches: 12. This CDR3 is built from 17 residues. CDR3 sequence: CASSEQPGQGFSDTQYF. CDR3 DNA sequence: TGTGCCAGCAGTGAACAACCGGGACAGGGGTTTTCAGATACGCAGTATTTT.

This clonotype was detected only a few times. This rearrangement joins TRBV7-9 to TRBJ2-1, with D unclear. CDR1 is SEHNR, CDR2 FQNEAQ, per germline (reference sequence). The CDR3 contains 15 residues. Between the trimmed V and J ends, which lost 3 bases and 0 bases, there was a span of 9 bases. The CDR3 here is CASSFPESSYNEQFF. The CDR3 nucleotides read TGTGCCAGCAGCTTTCCGGAGAGCTCCTACAATGAGCAGTTCTTC.

This clonotype occurred a few times. The chain couples TRBV20-1 to TRBJ2-3; 7 bases are a match to TRBD2. Per the germline V gene, CDR1 is DFQATT and CDR2 is SNEGSKA (reference sequence). The CDR3 has 14 amino acids. Written as DNA, the CDR3 is TGCGGTCCCAATCCTGGCGGGAGTGTGGATACGCAGTATTTT. This encodes CGPNPGGSVDTQYF.